This entry features one TCR beta chain sequence. Its specificity is not known. Trimming removed 6 bases from V and 5 bases from J, with 11 bases in between. Germline CDR1 and CDR2: SGHNT and YYREEE (reference sequence). The CDR3 spans 12 residues. This entry comes from a study of T cell repertoires in cytomegalovirus infection. Study overall: TCR beta signatures that were public indicated CMV infection and matching HLA type.

One entry per CDR3 protein, called by TCRdb with MiXCR from the reads. The sample shows around 900,000 distinct CDR3 sequences, roughly 30% of them seen only once. Sequences were derived from cultured CD8+ T cells from PBMCs, sampled from culture after CMV antigen stimulation. This clonotype originated in a human donor in good health (CMV status not recorded). Some clones in this sample may be carry-over from other donors' samples. The chain carries TRBV5-4 and TRBJ1-2; D gene uncertain. CDR3 DNA sequence: TGTGCCAGCAAATCGACGGCGTATGGCTACACCTTC. It is translated as CASKSTAYGYTF. Drawing the rest from reference TRBV5-4 and TRBJ1-2, the complete variable domain is ETGVTQSPTHLIKTRGQQVTLRCSSQSGHNTVSWYQQALGQGPQFIFQYYREEENGRGNFPPRFSGLQFPNYSSELNVNALELDDSALYLCASKSTAYGYTFGSGTRLTVV.